This is a list of T cell receptor beta chains from one sample in a study of human T cells and chemical hapten exposure. TCRdb processed the RACE reads anew with MiXCR; each CDR3 protein has one entry. The sample shows under 100,000 distinct CDR3 sequences, roughly 10% of them seen only once. The starting material was whole blood, obtained in connection with sensitization to the hapten diphenylcyclopropenone (DPC). The origin of the receptors is a woman in her 30s with alopecia areata. Some clones in this sample may be carry-over from other donors' samples. CDR3s include the opening cysteine and the closing phenylalanine or tryptophan. Fields, in order: J gene, V gene, clone size, D gene, CDR3 DNA, CDR3 protein. The D gene is left open where the match is weak. The listing skips clone size in some rows; elsewhere it reads once, few, many or a size class.

j_call: TRBJ2-7; v_call: TRBV9; clone_size: many; d_call: -; cdr3_nt: TGTGCCAGCAGCGTAGCGGGGACGGGCTCCTACGAGCAGTACTTC; cdr3_aa: CASSVAGTGSYEQYF
j_call: TRBJ2-7; v_call: TRBV28; clone_size: -; d_call: -; cdr3_nt: TGTGCCAGCAGTGCAGCGACTGGGAGCTCCTACGAGCAGTACTTC; cdr3_aa: CASSAATGSSYEQYF
j_call: TRBJ1-1; v_call: TRBV5-1; clone_size: many; d_call: -; cdr3_nt: TGCGCCAGCAGCTTGGTCACAGGGATGAACACTGAAGCTTTCTTT; cdr3_aa: CASSLVTGMNTEAFF
j_call: TRBJ2-7; v_call: TRBV19; clone_size: many; d_call: -; cdr3_nt: TGTGCCAGTAGGACGACTTACCGCCAAGGCTACGAGCAGTACTTC; cdr3_aa: CASRTTYRQGYEQYF
j_call: TRBJ1-1; v_call: TRBV12-3/TRBV12-4; clone_size: many; d_call: -; cdr3_nt: TGTGCCAGCAGTCCCCTGCGGGATTGGAACCCTGAAGCTTTCTTT; cdr3_aa: CASSPLRDWNPEAFF
j_call: TRBJ1-1; v_call: TRBV6-6; clone_size: few; d_call: -; cdr3_nt: TGTGCCAGCACCCGACAGAGTCGGACTGAAGCTTTCTTT; cdr3_aa: CASTRQSRTEAFF
j_call: TRBJ2-1; v_call: TRBV20-1; clone_size: many; d_call: TRBD1; cdr3_nt: TGCAGTGCTAGAGATCCGGGACAGGGGGCAAATGAGCAGTTCTTC; cdr3_aa: CSARDPGQGANEQFF
j_call: TRBJ1-2; v_call: TRBV3-1; clone_size: many; d_call: TRBD1; cdr3_nt: TGTGCCAGCAGCCTGACAGGGCCCCTCCCTGGCTACACCTTC; cdr3_aa: CASSLTGPLPGYTF
j_call: TRBJ1-5; v_call: TRBV28; clone_size: few; d_call: -; cdr3_nt: TGTGCCAGCAGTCCAAAGGAGCCCCAGCATTTT; cdr3_aa: CASSPKEPQHF
j_call: TRBJ2-5; v_call: TRBV5-6; clone_size: few; d_call: TRBD2; cdr3_nt: TGTGCCAGCAGCACGGGACTAGCGGAAGAGACCCAGTACTTC; cdr3_aa: CASSTGLAEETQYF
j_call: TRBJ2-2; v_call: TRBV20-1; clone_size: -; d_call: -; cdr3_nt: TGCAGTGCCCGCGCAGGGGTAGTGGGCACCGGGGAGCTGTTTTTT; cdr3_aa: CSARAGVVGTGELFF
j_call: TRBJ2-7; v_call: TRBV29-1; clone_size: few; d_call: -; cdr3_nt: TGCAGCGTCGCTTATGTCCCCTACGAGCAGTACTTC; cdr3_aa: CSVAYVPYEQYF
j_call: TRBJ2-6; v_call: TRBV4-2; clone_size: many; d_call: TRBD1; cdr3_nt: TGTGCCAGCAGCCGACAGGGGGCTGGGGCCAACGTCCTGACTTTC; cdr3_aa: CASSRQGAGANVLTF
j_call: TRBJ1-2; v_call: TRBV7-9; clone_size: many; d_call: -; cdr3_nt: TGTGCCAGCAGCTTAGATCGGGGCCACGATGGCTACACCTTC; cdr3_aa: CASSLDRGHDGYTF
j_call: TRBJ2-5; v_call: TRBV5-1; clone_size: few; d_call: -; cdr3_nt: TGCGCCAGCAGCTTGGGACCGTACCAAGAGACCCAGTACTTC; cdr3_aa: CASSLGPYQETQYF
j_call: TRBJ1-5; v_call: TRBV4-2; clone_size: few; d_call: -; cdr3_nt: TGTGCCAGCAGCCCACGGGACATAAATCAGCCCCAGCATTTT; cdr3_aa: CASSPRDINQPQHF
j_call: TRBJ2-3; v_call: TRBV5-1; clone_size: -; d_call: -; cdr3_nt: TGCGCCAGCAGCTTGGACAGTAGTAGCACAGATACGCAGTATTTT; cdr3_aa: CASSLDSSSTDTQYF
j_call: TRBJ2-7; v_call: TRBV28; clone_size: many; d_call: -; cdr3_nt: TGTGCCAGCACTATGGGGGGGGCACCGGTTTACGAGCAGTACTTC; cdr3_aa: CASTMGGAPVYEQYF
j_call: TRBJ2-6; v_call: TRBV12-3/TRBV12-4; clone_size: -; d_call: -; cdr3_nt: TGTGCCAGCAGTCTCGGACAAGGCAGCTCTGGGGCCAACGTCCTGACTTTC; cdr3_aa: CASSLGQGSSGANVLTF
j_call: TRBJ2-7; v_call: TRBV11-3; clone_size: many; d_call: -; cdr3_nt: TGTGCCAGCAGCCCGAATCACGGGGCAGGACCTTTCTACGAGCAGTACTTC; cdr3_aa: CASSPNHGAGPFYEQYF
j_call: TRBJ1-1; v_call: TRBV30; clone_size: many; d_call: TRBD1; cdr3_nt: TGTGCCTGGAGCGCCGGGACAGCGAACACTGAAGCTTTCTTT; cdr3_aa: CAWSAGTANTEAFF
j_call: TRBJ2-7; v_call: TRBV6-5; clone_size: few; d_call: TRBD2; cdr3_nt: TGTGCCAGCAGTCCCCGGGCTAGCGGGAGATACGAGCAGTACTTC; cdr3_aa: CASSPRASGRYEQYF
j_call: TRBJ2-2; v_call: TRBV4-1; clone_size: many; d_call: TRBD2; cdr3_nt: TGCGCCAGCACCGATACTAGCGGGGGGTTTAGCACCGGGGAGCTGTTTTTT; cdr3_aa: CASTDTSGGFSTGELFF
j_call: TRBJ2-2; v_call: TRBV10-3; clone_size: -; d_call: -; cdr3_nt: TGTGCCATCAGGACAGATCCTAACACCGGGGAGCTGTTTTTT; cdr3_aa: CAIRTDPNTGELFF
j_call: TRBJ2-3; v_call: TRBV20-1; clone_size: -; d_call: TRBD2; cdr3_nt: TGCAGTGCTAGATACACCGGAGCGGGGACTGGAGGCACAGATACGCAGTATTTT; cdr3_aa: CSARYTGAGTGGTDTQYF
j_call: TRBJ2-7; v_call: TRBV2; clone_size: -; d_call: -; cdr3_nt: TGTGGCAGCAACCCAAAAATGGTAGGCGAGCAGTACTTC; cdr3_aa: CGSNPKMVGEQYF
j_call: TRBJ2-3; v_call: TRBV5-1; clone_size: -; d_call: -; cdr3_nt: TGCGCCAGCAGCCGGACCGGGACCAACCAGGCAGATACGCAGTATTTT; cdr3_aa: CASSRTGTNQADTQYF
j_call: TRBJ2-1; v_call: TRBV6-2/TRBV6-3; clone_size: once; d_call: TRBD2; cdr3_nt: TGTGCCAGCAGTTACATAGCTAGCGGGGCGTCCTACAATGAGCAGTTCTTC; cdr3_aa: CASSYIASGASYNEQFF
j_call: TRBJ1-1; v_call: TRBV28; clone_size: many; d_call: TRBD1; cdr3_nt: TGTGCCAGCAGTGTGCCGGGACAGATAAACACTGAAGCTTTCTTT; cdr3_aa: CASSVPGQINTEAFF
j_call: TRBJ1-1; v_call: TRBV10-3; clone_size: few; d_call: -; cdr3_nt: TGTGCCATCAGTGACACTTTCAGGGAAGCTTTCTTT; cdr3_aa: CAISDTFREAFF
j_call: TRBJ1-4; v_call: TRBV11-2; clone_size: -; d_call: TRBD1; cdr3_nt: TGTGCCAGCAGCGTCGGAGTTGCAGGGGGGGAGGAAAAACTGTTTTTT; cdr3_aa: CASSVGVAGGEEKLFF
j_call: TRBJ1-5; v_call: TRBV28; clone_size: -; d_call: -; cdr3_nt: TGTGCCACAGCGGACGCCCAGGGCAATCAGCCCCAGCATTTT; cdr3_aa: CATADAQGNQPQHF
j_call: TRBJ2-3; v_call: TRBV5-1; clone_size: -; d_call: -; cdr3_nt: TGCGCCAGCAGCTTGCGGGGGCTTGCCTCAGATACGCAGTATTTT; cdr3_aa: CASSLRGLASDTQYF
j_call: TRBJ2-3; v_call: TRBV9; clone_size: many; d_call: -; cdr3_nt: TGTGCCAGCAGCGTAGGGGGGGCCAGCACAGATACGCAGTATTTT; cdr3_aa: CASSVGGASTDTQYF
j_call: TRBJ1-2; v_call: TRBV18; clone_size: -; d_call: TRBD1; cdr3_nt: TGTGCCAGCTCACCACGGGACAGGGCTAACTATGGCTACACCTTC; cdr3_aa: CASSPRDRANYGYTF
j_call: TRBJ2-5; v_call: TRBV5-6; clone_size: -; d_call: -; cdr3_nt: TGTGCCAGCAGCTTGGGAGTTGGTAGGCAAGAGACCCGGTACTTC; cdr3_aa: CASSLGVGRQETRYF
j_call: TRBJ2-5; v_call: TRBV2; clone_size: few; d_call: -; cdr3_nt: TGTGCCAGCAGTGAAGCCTGGAACCAAGAGACCCAGTACTTC; cdr3_aa: CASSEAWNQETQYF
j_call: TRBJ2-7; v_call: TRBV6-1; clone_size: few; d_call: TRBD1; cdr3_nt: TGTGCCAGCAAGCACAGGGGGTTTAACGAGCAGTACTTC; cdr3_aa: CASKHRGFNEQYF
j_call: TRBJ1-2; v_call: TRBV5-1; clone_size: -; d_call: -; cdr3_nt: TGCGCCAGCAGCTTGGATCAGGAAGGCTACACCTTC; cdr3_aa: CASSLDQEGYTF
j_call: TRBJ2-5; v_call: TRBV7-2; clone_size: many; d_call: TRBD2; cdr3_nt: TGTGCCAGCAGCAGCGGGGGGACGAGAGAGACCCAGTACTTC; cdr3_aa: CASSSGGTRETQYF
j_call: TRBJ1-1; v_call: TRBV7-2; clone_size: many; d_call: -; cdr3_nt: TGTGCCAGCAGCCGTACGGCGAACACTGAAGCTTTCTTT; cdr3_aa: CASSRTANTEAFF
j_call: TRBJ2-6; v_call: TRBV6-1; clone_size: many; d_call: TRBD1; cdr3_nt: TGTGCCACCCCGCCTAGGGGACAGGGCTCTGGGGCCAACGTCCTGACTTTC; cdr3_aa: CATPPRGQGSGANVLTF
j_call: TRBJ1-3; v_call: TRBV6-6; clone_size: many; d_call: -; cdr3_nt: TGTGCCAGCAGTTACGTGCTGAGGCCAACAAGAGGAACTGGAAACACCATATATTTT; cdr3_aa: CASSYVLRPTRGTGNTIYF
j_call: TRBJ2-3; v_call: TRBV5-1; clone_size: many; d_call: -; cdr3_nt: TGCGCCAGCAGCTTATCGACTCCCAGCACAGATACGCAGTATTTT; cdr3_aa: CASSLSTPSTDTQYF
j_call: TRBJ1-2; v_call: TRBV19; clone_size: many; d_call: TRBD1; cdr3_nt: TGTGCCAGTAGTATCCTCAGGGGGGGAGGCTACACCTTC; cdr3_aa: CASSILRGGGYTF
j_call: TRBJ2-1; v_call: TRBV29-1; clone_size: few; d_call: TRBD2; cdr3_nt: TGCAGCGTTGTAAGGGGAGGGGACAATGAGCAGTTCTTC; cdr3_aa: CSVVRGGDNEQFF